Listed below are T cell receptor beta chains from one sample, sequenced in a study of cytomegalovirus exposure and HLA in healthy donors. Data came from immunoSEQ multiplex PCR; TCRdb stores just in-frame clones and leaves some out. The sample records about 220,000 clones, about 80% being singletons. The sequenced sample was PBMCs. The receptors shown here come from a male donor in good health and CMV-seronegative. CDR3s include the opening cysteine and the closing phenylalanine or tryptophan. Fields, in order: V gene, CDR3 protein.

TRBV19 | CASSISTGAAGELFF
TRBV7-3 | CASSLTVLPRDRGREQYF
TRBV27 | CASSLPSGGLNEQFF
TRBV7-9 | CASSLAAGAGTEAFF
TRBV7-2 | CASSLGDRARGEKLFF
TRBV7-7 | CASSPRLTDTQYF
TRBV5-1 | CASSSFSGGLSSYEQYF
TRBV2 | CASMERTAGTYEQYF
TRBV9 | CASSSTSDTGELFF
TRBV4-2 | CASSQGTALNTEAFF
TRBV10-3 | CAISPTGGIETQYF
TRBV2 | CASGGTGFSQPQHF
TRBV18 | CASSPGTDTQYF
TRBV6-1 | CASEYRGRSYEQYF
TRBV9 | CASSMGLAGGPETQYF
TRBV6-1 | CASSEARTSVRGRETQYF
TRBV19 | CASSQGYQPQHF
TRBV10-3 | CAISESGYEQFF
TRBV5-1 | CASSLGTSSNEQFF
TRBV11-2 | CASSWGGQGSYEQYF
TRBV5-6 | CASSPGSVGGYGYTF
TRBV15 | CATSRDAILAGRETQYF
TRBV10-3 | CAISERGTGPTEAFF
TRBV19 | CASSILTGADSPLHF
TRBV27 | CASSLAGRAGNTIYF
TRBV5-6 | CASSLEIRGGNEQFF
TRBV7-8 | CASSLESDQPQHF
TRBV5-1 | CASSSWTGPNYGYTF
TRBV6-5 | CASSYSMKGRSDTQYF
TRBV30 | CAWSTGGGGIQETQYF
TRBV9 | CASSVGTLSYNEQFF
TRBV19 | CATSGWGGRSTDTQYF
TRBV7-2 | CASSSAAGGLEYF
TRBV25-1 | CASSLHETNTGELFF
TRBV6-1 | CASSESTMNTEAFF
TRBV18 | CASSPGVEAFF
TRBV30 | CAWTQGRDQPQHF
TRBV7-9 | CASSFLETQYF
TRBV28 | CASSHRDRGRDTEAFF
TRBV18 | CASSPTGTDTQYF
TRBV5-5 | CASSRATGGNTIYF
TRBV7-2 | CASSWDRAISGNTIYF
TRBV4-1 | CASSGTVPGELFF
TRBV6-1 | CASSGSSGGASDTQYF
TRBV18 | CASSPPPRAGDETQYF
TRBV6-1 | CASSEGVYEQYF
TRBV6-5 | CASSGLGQYQETQYF
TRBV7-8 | CASSLVRDRGLANEKLFF
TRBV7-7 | CASSLALGSTDTQYF
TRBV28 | CASSDRARETQYF
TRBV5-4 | CASSSLAGGYEQYF
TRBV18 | CASSTAGTQGGFYEQYF
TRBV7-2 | CASSFHGGKLTEAFF
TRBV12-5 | CASGLDGQLAFF
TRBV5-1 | CASSMGGLGTGELFF